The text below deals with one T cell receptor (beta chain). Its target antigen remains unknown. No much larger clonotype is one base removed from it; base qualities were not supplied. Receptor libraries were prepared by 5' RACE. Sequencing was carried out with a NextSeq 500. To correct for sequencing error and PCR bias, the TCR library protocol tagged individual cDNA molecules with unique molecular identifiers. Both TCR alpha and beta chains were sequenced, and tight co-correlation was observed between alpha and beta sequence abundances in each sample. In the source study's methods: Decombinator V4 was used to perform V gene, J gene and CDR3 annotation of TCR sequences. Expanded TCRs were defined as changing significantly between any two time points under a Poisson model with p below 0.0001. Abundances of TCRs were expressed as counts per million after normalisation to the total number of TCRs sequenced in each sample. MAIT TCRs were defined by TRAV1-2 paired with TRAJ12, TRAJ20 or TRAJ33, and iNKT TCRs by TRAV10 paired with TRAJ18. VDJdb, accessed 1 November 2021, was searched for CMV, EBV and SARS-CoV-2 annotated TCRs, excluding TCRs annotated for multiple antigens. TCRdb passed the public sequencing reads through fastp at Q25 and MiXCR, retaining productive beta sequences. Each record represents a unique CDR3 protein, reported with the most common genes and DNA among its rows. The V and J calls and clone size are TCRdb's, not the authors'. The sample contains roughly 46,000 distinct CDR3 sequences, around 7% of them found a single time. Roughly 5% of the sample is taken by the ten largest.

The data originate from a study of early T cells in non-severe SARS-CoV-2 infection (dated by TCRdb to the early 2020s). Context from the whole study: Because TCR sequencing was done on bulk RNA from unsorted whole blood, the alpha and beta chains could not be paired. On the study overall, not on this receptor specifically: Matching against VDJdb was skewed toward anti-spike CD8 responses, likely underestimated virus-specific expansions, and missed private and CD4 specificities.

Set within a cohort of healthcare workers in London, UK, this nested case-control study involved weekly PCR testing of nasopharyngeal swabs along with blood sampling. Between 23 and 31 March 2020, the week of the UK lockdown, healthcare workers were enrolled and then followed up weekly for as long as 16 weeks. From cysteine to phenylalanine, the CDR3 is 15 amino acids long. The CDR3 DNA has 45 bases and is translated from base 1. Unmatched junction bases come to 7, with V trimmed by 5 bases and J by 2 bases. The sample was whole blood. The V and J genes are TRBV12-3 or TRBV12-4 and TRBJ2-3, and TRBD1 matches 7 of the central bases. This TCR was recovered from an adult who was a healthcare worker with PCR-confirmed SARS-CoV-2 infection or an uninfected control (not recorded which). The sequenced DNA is TGTGCCAGCAGTCCTGACAGGGCCCACACAGATACGCAGTATTTT. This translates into CASSPDRAHTDTQYF.